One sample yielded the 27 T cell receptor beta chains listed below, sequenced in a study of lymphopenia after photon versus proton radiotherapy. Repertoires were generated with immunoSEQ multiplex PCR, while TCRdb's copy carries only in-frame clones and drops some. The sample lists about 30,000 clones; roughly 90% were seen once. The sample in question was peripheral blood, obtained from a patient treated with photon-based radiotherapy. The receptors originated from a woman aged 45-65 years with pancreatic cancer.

The CDR3 loop reads CASSPTLSGSRNEQYF. The CDR3 DNA reads TGCGCCAGCAGTCCTACCCTAAGCGGGAGTCGCAACGAGCAGTACTTC. The chain joins TRBV5-1 to TRBJ2-7; 8 nucleotides align to TRBD2. Trimming took 5 bases from V and 5 from J; bases not matched to a gene: 15. The V gene's germline CDR1 is SGHRS and CDR2 YFSETQ. This CDR3 spans 16 amino acids.

The CDR3 sequence: CASSGTEVNGELFF. In DNA, the CDR3 is TGTGCCAGCAGCGGGACGGAGGTTAACGGGGAGCTGTTTTTT. The chain employs TRBV7-9 and TRBJ2-2, with D perhaps given as TRBD1 or TRBD2 (5 bases each). The V gene lost 5 bases and the J gene lost 7 bases, with 14 bases spanning the gap. Germline-derived CDR1 and CDR2 are SEHNR and FQNEAQ (reference sequence). The CDR3 spans 14 residues.

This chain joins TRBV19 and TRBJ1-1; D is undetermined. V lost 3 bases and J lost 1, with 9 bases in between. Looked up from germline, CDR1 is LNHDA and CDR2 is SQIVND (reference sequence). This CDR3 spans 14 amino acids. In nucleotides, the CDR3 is TGTGCCAGTAGTATTTTCGGGCCGAACACTGAAGCTTTCTTT. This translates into CASSIFGPNTEAFF.

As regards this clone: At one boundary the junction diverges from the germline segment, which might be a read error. The CDR3 loop reads CASKGAETQYF. In DNA form, the CDR3 reads TGTGCGAGCAAGGGGGCAGAGACCCAGTACTTC. The chain combines TRBV7-2 with TRBJ2-5, with 7 bases matching TRBD1. The CDR3 sequence is 11 residues long. Germline CDR1 and CDR2: SGHTA and FQGNSA. The full variable domain, rest sourced from reference TRBV7-2 and TRBJ2-5, is GAGVSQSPSNKVTEKGKDVELRCDPISGHTALYWYRQSLGQGLEFLIYFQGNSAPDKSGLPSDRFSAERTGGSVSTLTIQRTQQEDSAVYLCASKGAETQYFGPGTRLLVL.

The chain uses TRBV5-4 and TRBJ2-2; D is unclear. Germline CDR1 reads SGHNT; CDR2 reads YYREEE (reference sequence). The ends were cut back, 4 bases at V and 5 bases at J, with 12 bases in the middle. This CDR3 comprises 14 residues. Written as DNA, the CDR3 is TGTGCCAGCAGCGCTGAACCTAGTACCGGGGAGCTGTTTTTT. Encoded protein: CASSAEPSTGELFF.

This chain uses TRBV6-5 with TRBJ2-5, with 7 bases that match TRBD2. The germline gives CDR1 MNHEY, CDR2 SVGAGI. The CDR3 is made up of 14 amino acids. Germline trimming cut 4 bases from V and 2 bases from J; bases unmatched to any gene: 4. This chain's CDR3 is CASSFPGLQETQYF. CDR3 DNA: TGTGCCAGCAGTTTCCCGGGACTACAAGAGACCCAGTACTTC.

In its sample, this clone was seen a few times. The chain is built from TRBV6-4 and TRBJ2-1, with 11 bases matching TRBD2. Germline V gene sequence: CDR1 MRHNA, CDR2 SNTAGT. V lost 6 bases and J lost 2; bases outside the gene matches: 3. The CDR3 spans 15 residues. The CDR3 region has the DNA TGTGCCAGCAGCAGTAGCGGGAGGGCCTACAATGAGCAGTTCTTC. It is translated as CASSSSGRAYNEQFF.

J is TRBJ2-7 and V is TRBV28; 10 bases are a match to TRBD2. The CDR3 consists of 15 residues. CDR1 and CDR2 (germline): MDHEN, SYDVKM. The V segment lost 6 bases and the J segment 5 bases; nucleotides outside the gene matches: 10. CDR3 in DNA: TGTGCCAGCAGGGATTCTAGCGGGAGCGCCCACGAGCAGTACTTC. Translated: CASRDSSGSAHEQYF.

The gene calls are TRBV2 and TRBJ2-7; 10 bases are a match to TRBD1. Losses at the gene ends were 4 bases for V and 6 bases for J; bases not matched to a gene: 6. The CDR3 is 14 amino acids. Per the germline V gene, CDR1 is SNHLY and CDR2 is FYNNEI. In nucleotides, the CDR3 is TGTGCCAGCAGTGGGGACAGGGGACGCGTCGAGCAGTACTTC. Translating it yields CASSGDRGRVEQYF. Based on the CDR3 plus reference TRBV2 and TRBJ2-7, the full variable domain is EPEVTQTPSHQVTQMGQEVILRCVPISNHLYFYWYRQILGQKVEFLVSFYNNEISEKSEIFDDQFSVERPDGSNFTLKIRSTKLEDSAMYFCASSGDRGRVEQYFGPGTRLTVT.

CDR3 DNA: TGCGCCAGCAGTGAGTCACAGCAAGCAACTAATGAAAAACTGTTTTTT. Translating gives CASSESQQATNEKLFF. The J gene is TRBJ1-4, the V gene TRBV10-2; D is unresolved. Per germline, CDR1 WSHSY and CDR2 SAAADI. This CDR3 is built from 16 residues. Trimming cost V 0 bases and J 0 bases, with 8 bases left between them.

The CDR3 protein is CASSLGLDQETQYF. The CDR3 nucleotides read TGTGCCAGCAGCTTGGGACTAGATCAAGAGACCCAGTACTTC. This rearrangement joins TRBV5-4 to TRBJ2-5; tentatively, D is TRBD2 (6 bases). Between the trimmed V and J ends, which lost 0 bases and 2 bases, there was a span of 8 bases. This CDR3 has 14 amino acids. The germline CDR1 and CDR2 sequences are SGHNT and YYREEE (reference sequence).

The CDR3 region has the DNA TGTGCCAGCAGTCCACGGGGGGTAACGGAAAACATTCAGTACTTC. Its protein is CASSPRGVTENIQYF. The rearrangement joins TRBV27 to TRBJ2-4; 7 nucleotides align to TRBD2. The CDR3 spans 15 residues. V shed 5 bases, J shed 5 bases, and the junction held 9 bases outside the gene matches. CDR1 is MNHEY, CDR2 SMNVEV, per germline (reference sequence).

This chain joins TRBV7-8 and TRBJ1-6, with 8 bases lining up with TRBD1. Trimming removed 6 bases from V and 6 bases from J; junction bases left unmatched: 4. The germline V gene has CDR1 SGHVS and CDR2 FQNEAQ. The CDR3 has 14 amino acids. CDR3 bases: TGTGCCAGCAGAAAAGGACAGGGTAATTCACCCCTCCACTTT. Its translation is CASRKGQGNSPLHF.

The CDR3 nucleotides read TGTGCCAGCAGCTTAGGATTCGGCACAGATACGCAGTATTTT. Residues: CASSLGFGTDTQYF. The chain is built from TRBV7-8 and TRBJ2-3; no firm D call. The CDR3 has 14 residues. CDR1 and CDR2 from the germline V gene are SGHVS and FQNEAQ. V was clipped by 1 base and J by 1 base, with 6 bases between them.

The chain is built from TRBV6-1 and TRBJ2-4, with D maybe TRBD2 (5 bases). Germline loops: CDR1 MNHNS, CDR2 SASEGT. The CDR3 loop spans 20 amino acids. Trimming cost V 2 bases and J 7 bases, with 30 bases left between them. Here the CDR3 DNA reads TGTGCCAGCAGTGAACAAATGGGCTCGGGGAATACTCCTAGGTGGAACATTCAGTACTTC. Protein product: CASSEQMGSGNTPRWNIQYF.

For the CDR3, the DNA is TGTGCCAGCAGCTTACGGGGGGGACGATACACTGAAGCTTTCTTT. As protein: CASSLRGGRYTEAFF. The rearrangement joins TRBV7-2 to TRBJ1-1; TRBD1 might be the D (5 bases). Germline V CDR1 and CDR2: SGHTA, FQGNSA. This CDR3 is 15 amino acids long. V gave up 2 bases and J gave up 3 bases, with 13 bases separating them. Full variable domain (remainder filled in from reference TRBV7-2 and TRBJ1-1): GAGVSQSPSNKVTEKGKDVELRCDPISGHTALYWYRQSLGQGLEFLIYFQGNSAPDKSGLPSDRFSAERTGGSVSTLTIQRTQQEDSAVYLCASSLRGGRYTEAFFGQGTRLTVV.

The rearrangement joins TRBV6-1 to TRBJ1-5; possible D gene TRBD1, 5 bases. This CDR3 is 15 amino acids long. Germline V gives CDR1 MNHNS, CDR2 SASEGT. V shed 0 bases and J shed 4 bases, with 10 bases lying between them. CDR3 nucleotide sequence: TGTGCCAGCAGTGAAGCGGAGGGGCGGAATCAGCCCCAGCATTTT. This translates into CASSEAEGRNQPQHF.

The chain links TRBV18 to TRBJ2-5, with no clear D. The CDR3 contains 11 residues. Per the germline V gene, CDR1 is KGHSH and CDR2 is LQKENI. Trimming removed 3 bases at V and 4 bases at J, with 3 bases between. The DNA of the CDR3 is TGTGCCAGCTCACCCGGAGAGACCCAGTACTTC. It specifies CASSPGETQYF.

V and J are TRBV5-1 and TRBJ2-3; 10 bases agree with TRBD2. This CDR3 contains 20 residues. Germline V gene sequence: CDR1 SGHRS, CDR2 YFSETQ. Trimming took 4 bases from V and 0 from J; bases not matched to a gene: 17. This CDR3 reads CASSPGFSATSGTSTDTQYF. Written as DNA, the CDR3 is TGCGCCAGCAGCCCCGGTTTCAGTGCTACTAGCGGGACTAGCACAGATACGCAGTATTTT.

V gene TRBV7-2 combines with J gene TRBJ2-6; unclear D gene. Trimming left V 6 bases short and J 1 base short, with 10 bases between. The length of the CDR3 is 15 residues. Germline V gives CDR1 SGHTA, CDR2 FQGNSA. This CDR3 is CASSPSFSGANVLTF. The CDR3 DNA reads TGTGCCAGCAGTCCCTCATTTTCTGGGGCCAACGTCCTGACTTTC. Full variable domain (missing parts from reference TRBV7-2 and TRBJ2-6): GAGVSQSPSNKVTEKGKDVELRCDPISGHTALYWYRQSLGQGLEFLIYFQGNSAPDKSGLPSDRFSAERTGGSVSTLTIQRTQQEDSAVYLCASSPSFSGANVLTFGAGSRLTVL.

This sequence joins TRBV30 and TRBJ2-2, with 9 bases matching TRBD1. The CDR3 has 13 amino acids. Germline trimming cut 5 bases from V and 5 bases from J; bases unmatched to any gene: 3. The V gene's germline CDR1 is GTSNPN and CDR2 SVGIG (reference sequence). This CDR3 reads CAWGTGRTGELFF. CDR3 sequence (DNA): TGTGCCTGGGGGACAGGGAGAACCGGGGAGCTGTTTTTT.

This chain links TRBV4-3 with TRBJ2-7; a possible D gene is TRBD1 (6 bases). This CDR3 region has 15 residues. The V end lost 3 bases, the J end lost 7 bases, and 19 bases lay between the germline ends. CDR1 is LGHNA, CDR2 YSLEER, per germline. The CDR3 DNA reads TGCGCCAGCAGCCAGTTCCCGGGACAAGAGGGGGAGCAGTACTTC. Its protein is CASSQFPGQEGEQYF.

In DNA form, the CDR3 reads TGTGCCAGCAACCCTCTGAACGGCGGGGAGCTGTTTTTT. Encoded protein: CASNPLNGGELFF. The rearrangement links TRBV5-4 to TRBJ2-2; D is undetermined. CDR3 length: 13 residues. Germline CDR1 and CDR2: SGHNT and YYREEE (reference sequence). Between the trimmed V and J ends, which lost 6 bases and 7 bases, there was a span of 13 bases.

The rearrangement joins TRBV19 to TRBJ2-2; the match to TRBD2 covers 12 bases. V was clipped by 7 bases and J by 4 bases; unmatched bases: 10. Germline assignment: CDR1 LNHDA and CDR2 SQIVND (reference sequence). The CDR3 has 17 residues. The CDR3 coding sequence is TGTGCCAGTACCACGACTAGCGGGAGAGGTAGCACCGGGGAGCTGTTTTTT. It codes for CASTTTSGRGSTGELFF.

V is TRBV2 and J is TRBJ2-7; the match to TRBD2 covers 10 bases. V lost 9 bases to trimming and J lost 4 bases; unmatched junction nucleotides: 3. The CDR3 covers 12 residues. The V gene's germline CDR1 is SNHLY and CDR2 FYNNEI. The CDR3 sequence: CASLAGAYEQYF. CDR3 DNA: TGTGCCAGTCTAGCGGGAGCTTACGAGCAGTACTTC. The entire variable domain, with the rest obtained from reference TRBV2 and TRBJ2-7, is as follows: EPEVTQTPSHQVTQMGQEVILRCVPISNHLYFYWYRQILGQKVEFLVSFYNNEISEKSEIFDDQFSVERPDGSNFTLKIRSTKLEDSAMYFCASLAGAYEQYFGPGTRLTVT.

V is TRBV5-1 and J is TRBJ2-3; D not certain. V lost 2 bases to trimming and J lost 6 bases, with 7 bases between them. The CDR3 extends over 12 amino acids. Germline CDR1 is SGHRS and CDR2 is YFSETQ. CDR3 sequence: CASSFSSDTQYF. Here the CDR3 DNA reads TGCGCCAGCAGCTTCTCGTCCGATACGCAGTATTTT.

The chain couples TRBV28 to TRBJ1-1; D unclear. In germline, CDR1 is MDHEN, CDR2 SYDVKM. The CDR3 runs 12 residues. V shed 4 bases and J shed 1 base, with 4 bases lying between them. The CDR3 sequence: CASSSGNTEAFF. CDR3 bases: TGTGCCAGCAGTTCTGGGAACACTGAAGCTTTCTTT.